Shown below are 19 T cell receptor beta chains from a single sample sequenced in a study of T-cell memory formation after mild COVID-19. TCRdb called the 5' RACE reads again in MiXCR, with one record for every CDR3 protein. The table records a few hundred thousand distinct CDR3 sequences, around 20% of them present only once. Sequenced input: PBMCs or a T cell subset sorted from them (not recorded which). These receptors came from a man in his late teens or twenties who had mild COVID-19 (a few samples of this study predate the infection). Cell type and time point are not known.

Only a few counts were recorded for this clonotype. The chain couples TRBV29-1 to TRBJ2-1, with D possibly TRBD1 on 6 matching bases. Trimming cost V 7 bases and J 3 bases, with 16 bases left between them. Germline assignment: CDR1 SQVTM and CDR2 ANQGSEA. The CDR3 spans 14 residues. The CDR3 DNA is TGCAGCGCGAGTACAGGGTTTGTCTACAATGAGCAGTTCTTC. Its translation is CSASTGFVYNEQFF.

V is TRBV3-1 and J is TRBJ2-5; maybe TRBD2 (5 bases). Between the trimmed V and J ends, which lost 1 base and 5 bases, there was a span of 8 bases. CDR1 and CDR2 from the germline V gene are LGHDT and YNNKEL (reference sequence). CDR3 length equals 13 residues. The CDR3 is CASSQASPETQYF. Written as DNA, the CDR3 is TGTGCCAGCAGCCAAGCTAGCCCGGAGACCCAGTACTTC.

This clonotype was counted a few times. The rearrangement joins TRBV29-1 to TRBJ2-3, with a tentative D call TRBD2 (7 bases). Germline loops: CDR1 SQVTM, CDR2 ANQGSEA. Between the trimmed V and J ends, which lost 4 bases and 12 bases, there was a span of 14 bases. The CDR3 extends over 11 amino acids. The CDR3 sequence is CSVAPGGRQYF. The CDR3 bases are TGCAGCGTTGCCCCCGGGGGGCGTCAGTATTTT.

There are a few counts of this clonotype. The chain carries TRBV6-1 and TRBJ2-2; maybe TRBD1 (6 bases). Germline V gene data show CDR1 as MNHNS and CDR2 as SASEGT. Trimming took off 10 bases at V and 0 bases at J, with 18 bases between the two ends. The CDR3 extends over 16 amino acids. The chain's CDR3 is CATWLGHPSNTGELFF. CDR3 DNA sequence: TGTGCCACCTGGCTGGGACACCCATCGAACACCGGGGAGCTGTTTTTT.

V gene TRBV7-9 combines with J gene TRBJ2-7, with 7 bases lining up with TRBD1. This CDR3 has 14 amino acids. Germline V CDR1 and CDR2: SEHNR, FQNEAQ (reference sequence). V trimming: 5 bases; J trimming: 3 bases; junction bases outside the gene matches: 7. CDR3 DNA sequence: TGTGCCAGCAGCCCCGGGACAGAAATCTACGAGCAGTACGTC. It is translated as CASSPGTEIYEQYV.

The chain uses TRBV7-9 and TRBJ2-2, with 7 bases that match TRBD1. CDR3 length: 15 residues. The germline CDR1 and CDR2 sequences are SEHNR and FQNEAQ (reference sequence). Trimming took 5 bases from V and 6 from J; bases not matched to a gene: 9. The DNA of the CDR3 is TGTGCCAGCAGCCCTGTGACAGGGTACGCCGGGGAGCTGTTTTTT. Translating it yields CASSPVTGYAGELFF.

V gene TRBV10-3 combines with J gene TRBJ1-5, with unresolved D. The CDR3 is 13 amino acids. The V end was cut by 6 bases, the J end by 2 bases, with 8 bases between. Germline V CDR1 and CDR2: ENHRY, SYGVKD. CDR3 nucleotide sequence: TGTGCCATCAGGAGGGAGGGCAATCAGCCCCAGCATTTT. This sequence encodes CAIRREGNQPQHF.

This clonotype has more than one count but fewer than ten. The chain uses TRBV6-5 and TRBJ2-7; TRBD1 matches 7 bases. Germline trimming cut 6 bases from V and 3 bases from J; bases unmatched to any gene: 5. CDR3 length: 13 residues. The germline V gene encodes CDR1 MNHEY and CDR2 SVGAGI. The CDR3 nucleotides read TGTGCCAGCAGCTTTGGGACAGTCTACGAGCAGTACTTC. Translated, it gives CASSFGTVYEQYF.

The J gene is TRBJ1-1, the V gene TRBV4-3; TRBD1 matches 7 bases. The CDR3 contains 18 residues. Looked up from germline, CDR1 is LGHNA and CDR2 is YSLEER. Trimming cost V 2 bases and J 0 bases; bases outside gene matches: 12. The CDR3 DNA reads TGCGCCAGCAGCCAAAGTCAAGACAGGGTGGTCATGAACACTGAAGCTTTCTTT. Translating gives CASSQSQDRVVMNTEAFF.

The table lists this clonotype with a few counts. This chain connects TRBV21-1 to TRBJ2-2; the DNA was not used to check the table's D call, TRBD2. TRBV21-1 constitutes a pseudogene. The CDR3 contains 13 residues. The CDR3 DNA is TGTGCCAGCAGCCCCAAGGGCTCTGGGGAGCTGTTTTTT. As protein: CASSPKGSGELFF.

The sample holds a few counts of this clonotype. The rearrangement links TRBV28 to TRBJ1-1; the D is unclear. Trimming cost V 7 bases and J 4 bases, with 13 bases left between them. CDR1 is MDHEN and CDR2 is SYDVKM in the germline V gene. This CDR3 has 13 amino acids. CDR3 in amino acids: CASTQPPGTEAFF. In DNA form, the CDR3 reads TGTGCCAGCACCCAACCCCCCGGCACTGAAGCTTTCTTT.

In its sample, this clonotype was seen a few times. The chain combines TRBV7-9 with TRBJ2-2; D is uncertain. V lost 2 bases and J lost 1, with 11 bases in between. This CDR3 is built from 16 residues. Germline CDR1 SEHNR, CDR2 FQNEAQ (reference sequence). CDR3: CASSLLGLGNTGELFF. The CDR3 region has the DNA TGTGCCAGCAGCTTACTGGGCCTGGGGAACACCGGGGAGCTGTTTTTT.

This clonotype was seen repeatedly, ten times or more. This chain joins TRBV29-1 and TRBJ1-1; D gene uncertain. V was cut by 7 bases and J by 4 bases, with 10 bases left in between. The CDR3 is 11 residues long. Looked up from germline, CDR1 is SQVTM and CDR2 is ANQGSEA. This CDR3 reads CSALILTEAFF. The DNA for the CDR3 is TGCAGCGCCCTTATCCTCACTGAAGCTTTCTTT.

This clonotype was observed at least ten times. The CDR3 is CASSPTGQGGNTIYF. CDR3 sequence (DNA): TGTGCCAGCAGCCCTACCGGACAGGGGGGAAACACCATATATTTT. The rearrangement uses TRBV2 and TRBJ1-3; 9 positions match TRBD1. CDR1 is SNHLY and CDR2 is FYNNEI in the germline V gene. J was trimmed by 4 bases and V by 6 bases; bases with no gene match: 7. This CDR3 has 15 residues.

The CDR3 DNA reads TGTGCCAGCAGCTTCGGGACAGGGGCCCCCCGAGCGAAGCAGTACGTC. It codes for CASSFGTGAPRAKQYV. This sequence joins TRBV7-9 and TRBJ2-7; TRBD1 agrees at 10 bases. Germline V CDR1 and CDR2: SEHNR, FQNEAQ (reference sequence). J lost 8 bases, V lost 3 bases, and 13 bases had no gene match. CDR3 length equals 16 residues.

The CDR3 sequence: CASSLVGWDNQPQHF. The CDR3 region has the DNA TGTGCCAGCAGCTTAGTTGGATGGGACAATCAGCCCCAGCATTTT. The rearrangement links TRBV7-2 to TRBJ1-5; D gene ambiguous. The CDR3 is made up of 15 amino acids. Germline CDR1 reads SGHTA; CDR2 reads FQGNSA. Deletions cut 1 base from V and 3 bases from J, with 10 bases between.

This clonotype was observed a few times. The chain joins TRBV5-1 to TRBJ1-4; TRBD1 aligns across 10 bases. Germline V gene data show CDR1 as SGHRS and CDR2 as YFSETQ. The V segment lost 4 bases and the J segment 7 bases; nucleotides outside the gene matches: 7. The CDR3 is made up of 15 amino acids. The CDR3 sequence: CASSRGDRGGEKLFF. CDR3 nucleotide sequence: TGCGCCAGCAGCCGAGGGGACAGGGGAGGTGAAAAACTGTTTTTT.

This CDR3 reads CASSSGLAGGPGDTQYF. CDR3 nucleotide sequence: TGTGCCAGCAGCTCGGGACTAGCGGGGGGGCCGGGAGATACGCAGTATTTT. V and J are TRBV7-2 and TRBJ2-3, with 16 positions matching TRBD2. The germline gives CDR1 SGHTA, CDR2 FQGNSA. V lost 4 bases to trimming and J lost 5 bases; unmatched junction nucleotides: 6. The CDR3 is 17 amino acids.

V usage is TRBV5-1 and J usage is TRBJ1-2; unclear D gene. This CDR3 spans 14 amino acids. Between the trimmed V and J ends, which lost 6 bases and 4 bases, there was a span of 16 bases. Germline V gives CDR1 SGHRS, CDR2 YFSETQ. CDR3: CASISDGQTYGYTF. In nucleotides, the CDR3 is TGCGCCAGCATCTCCGATGGGCAGACCTATGGCTACACCTTC.